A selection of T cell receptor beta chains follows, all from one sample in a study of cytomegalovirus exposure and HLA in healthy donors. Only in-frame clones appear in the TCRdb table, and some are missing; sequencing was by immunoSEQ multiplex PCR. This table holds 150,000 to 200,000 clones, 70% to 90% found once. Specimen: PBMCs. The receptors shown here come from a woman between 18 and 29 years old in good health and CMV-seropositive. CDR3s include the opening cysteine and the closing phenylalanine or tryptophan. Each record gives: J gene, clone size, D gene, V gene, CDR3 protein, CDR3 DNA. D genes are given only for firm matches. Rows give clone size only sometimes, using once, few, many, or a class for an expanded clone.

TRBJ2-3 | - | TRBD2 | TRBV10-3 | CAISSSGGSTDTQYF | TGTGCCATCAGTTCTAGCGGGGGCAGCACAGATACGCAGTATTTT
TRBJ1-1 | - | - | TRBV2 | CASIREGNTEAFF | TGTGCCAGCATCCGAGAGGGGAACACTGAAGCTTTCTTT
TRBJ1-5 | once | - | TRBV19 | CASSYGSGGSGQPQHF | TGTGCCAGTAGTTATGGGTCAGGAGGGTCCGGTCAGCCCCAGCATTTT
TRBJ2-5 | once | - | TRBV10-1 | CASSYGGGRKETQYF | TGCGCCAGCAGCTACGGTGGGGGGAGAAAAGAGACCCAGTACTTC
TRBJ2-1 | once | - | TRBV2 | CASTITLAFEQFF | TGTGCCAGCACTATTACACTAGCTTTTGAGCAGTTCTTC
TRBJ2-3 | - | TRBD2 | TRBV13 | CASSPRTSGGADTQYF | TGTGCCAGCAGCCCCAGGACTAGCGGGGGGGCAGATACGCAGTATTTT
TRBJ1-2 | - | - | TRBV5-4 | CASSLDRVGGYTF | TGTGCCAGCAGCTTGGACAGGGTTGGTGGCTACACCTTC
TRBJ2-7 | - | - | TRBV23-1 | CASSQSQGWYEQYF | TGCGCCAGCAGTCAATCGCAGGGCTGGTACGAGCAGTACTTC
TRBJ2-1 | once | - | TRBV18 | CASSLRQVYNEQFF | TGTGCCAGCTCACTCAGACAAGTATACAATGAGCAGTTCTTC
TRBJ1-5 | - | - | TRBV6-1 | CASRPTSAQPQHF | TGTGCCAGCAGACCGACAAGTGCTCAGCCCCAGCATTTT
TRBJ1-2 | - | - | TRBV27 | CASSSDSYGYTF | TGTGCCAGCAGTTCGGACAGCTATGGCTACACCTTC
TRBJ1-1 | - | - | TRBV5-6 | CASSLGTSPEAFF | TGTGCCAGCAGCTTGGGGACAAGCCCTGAAGCTTTCTTT
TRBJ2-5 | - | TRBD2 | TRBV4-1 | CASSQGLAGRETQYF | TGCGCCAGCAGCCAGGGACTAGCAGGGCGGGAGACCCAGTACTTC
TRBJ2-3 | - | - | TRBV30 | CAWNVGGADTQYF | TGTGCCTGGAACGTGGGGGGTGCCGATACGCAGTATTTT
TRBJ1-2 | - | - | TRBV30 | CACLGAPHNYGYTF | TGTGCCTGCCTAGGGGCCCCCCATAACTATGGCTACACCTTC
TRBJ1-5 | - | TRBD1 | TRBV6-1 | CASGGTGGIQPQHF | TGTGCCAGCGGAGGGACAGGGGGCATTCAGCCCCAGCATTTT
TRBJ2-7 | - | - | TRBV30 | CAWKSGAYEQYF | TGTGCCTGGAAATCAGGGGCCTACGAGCAGTACTTC
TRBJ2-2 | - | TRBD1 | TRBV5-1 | CASKGQGNTGELFF | TGCGCCAGCAAAGGACAGGGGAACACCGGGGAGCTGTTTTTT
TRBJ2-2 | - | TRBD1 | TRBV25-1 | CASRTRTGSGAGELFF | TGTGCCAGCAGGACGCGGACAGGGAGTGGGGCCGGGGAGCTGTTTTTT
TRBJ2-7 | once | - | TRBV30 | CAWSERDEQYF | TGTGCCTGGAGTGAAAGAGATGAGCAGTACTTC
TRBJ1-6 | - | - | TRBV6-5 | CASSKRQARSPLHF | TGTGCCAGCAGTAAACGACAGGCGCGTTCACCCCTCCACTTT
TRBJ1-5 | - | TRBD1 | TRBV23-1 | CASRTGQGSYSNQPQHF | TGCGCCAGCAGGACGGGACAGGGGAGCTATAGCAATCAGCCCCAGCATTTT
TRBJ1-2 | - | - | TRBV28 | CASSFSRNGYTF | TGTGCCAGCAGTTTTAGCCGCAATGGCTACACCTTC
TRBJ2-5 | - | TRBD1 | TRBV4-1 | CASSELVAGGETQYF | TGCGCCAGCAGCGAACTCGTGGCAGGGGGAGAGACCCAGTACTTC
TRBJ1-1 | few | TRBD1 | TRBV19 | CASSRTGDEAFF | TGTGCCAGTAGCCGGACAGGTGATGAAGCTTTCTTT
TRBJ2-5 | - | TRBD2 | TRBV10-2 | CASSEEGLAGNQETQYF | TGCGCCAGCAGTGAGGAGGGACTAGCGGGGAATCAAGAGACCCAGTACTTC
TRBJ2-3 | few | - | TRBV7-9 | CASSQETDTQYF | TGTGCCAGCAGCCAAGAGACAGATACGCAGTATTTT
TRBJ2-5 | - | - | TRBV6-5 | CASSYSSSLGGETQYF | TGTGCCAGCAGTTACTCCTCCTCCCTCGGAGGGGAGACCCAGTACTTC
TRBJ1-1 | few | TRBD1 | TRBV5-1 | CASSTDRVNTEAFF | TGCGCCAGCAGCACCGACAGGGTTAACACTGAAGCTTTCTTT
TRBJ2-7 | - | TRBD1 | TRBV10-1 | CASSETGGAYEQYF | TGCGCCAGCAGTGAAACAGGGGGAGCCTACGAGCAGTACTTC
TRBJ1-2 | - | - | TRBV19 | CASRVSGGYGYTF | TGTGCCAGTAGGGTAAGCGGCGGGTACGGCTACACCTTC
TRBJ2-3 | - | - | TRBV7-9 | CASSQRASSTDTQYF | TGTGCCAGCAGCCAACGCGCCTCTAGCACAGATACGCAGTATTTT
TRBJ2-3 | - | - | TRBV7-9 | CASSSAEDTQYF | TGTGCCAGCAGCTCTGCGGAGGATACGCAGTATTTT
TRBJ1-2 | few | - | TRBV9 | CASSVTQGLGYTF | TGTGCCAGCAGCGTAACCCAGGGGCTTGGCTACACCTTC
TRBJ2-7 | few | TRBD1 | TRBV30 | CACHQQGPPYEQYF | TGTGCCTGTCACCAACAGGGGCCACCCTACGAGCAGTACTTC
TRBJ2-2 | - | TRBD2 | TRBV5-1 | CASSLGSTSGTTNTGELFF | TGCGCCAGCAGCTTGGGCTCGACTAGCGGGACTACGAACACCGGGGAGCTGTTTTTT
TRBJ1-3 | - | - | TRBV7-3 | CASGGGPRSGNTIYF | TGTGCCAGCGGGGGGGGGCCTCGCTCTGGAAACACCATATATTTT
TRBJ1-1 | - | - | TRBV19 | CASSIGGRFNTEAFF | TGTGCCAGTAGTATAGGGGGCAGGTTTAACACTGAAGCTTTCTTT
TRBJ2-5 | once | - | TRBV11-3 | CASSSRQVQETQYF | TGTGCCAGCAGCTCTCGACAGGTCCAAGAGACCCAGTACTTC
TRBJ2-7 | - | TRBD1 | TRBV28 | CASSDRDREQYF | TGTGCCAGCAGTGACAGGGATCGCGAGCAGTACTTC
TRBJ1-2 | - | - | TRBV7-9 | CASSSGQYGYTF | TGTGCCAGCAGCTCCGGACAATATGGCTACACCTTC
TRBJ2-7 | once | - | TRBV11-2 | CASSYREGSYEQYF | TGTGCCAGCAGTTACAGGGAGGGCTCCTACGAGCAATACTTC
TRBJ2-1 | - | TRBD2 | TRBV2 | CASRRLAGNEQFF | TGTGCCAGCAGGAGACTAGCGGGTAATGAGCAGTTCTTC
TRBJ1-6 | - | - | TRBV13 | CASSPQSRGSPLHF | TGTGCCAGCAGCCCCCAGAGCAGGGGATCACCCCTCCACTTT
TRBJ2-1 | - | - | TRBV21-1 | CASSKPEPSSYNEQFF | TGTGCCAGCAGCAAGCCCGAGCCGAGCTCCTACAATGAGCAGTTCTTC
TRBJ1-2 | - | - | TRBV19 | CASSSGAFNYGYTF | TGTGCCAGTAGTTCGGGAGCTTTTAACTATGGCTACACCTTC
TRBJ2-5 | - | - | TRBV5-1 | CATQSGQGQETQYF | TGCGCCACCCAATCCGGGCAGGGCCAAGAGACCCAGTACTTC
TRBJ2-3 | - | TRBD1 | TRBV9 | CASSLRTGRTDTQYF | TGTGCCAGCAGCCTACGGACAGGCCGCACAGATACGCAGTATTTT
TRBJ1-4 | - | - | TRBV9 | CASSVRPGINEKLFF | TGTGCCAGCAGCGTTCGTCCAGGCATAAATGAAAAACTGTTTTTT
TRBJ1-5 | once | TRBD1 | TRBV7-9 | CASRLERDRGHYEEPQHF | TGTGCCAGCAGGTTAGAGCGAGACAGGGGGCATTACGAAGAGCCCCAGCATTTT
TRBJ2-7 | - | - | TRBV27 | CASSTKRRGYEQYF | TGTGCCAGCAGTACCAAACGGAGGGGCTACGAGCAGTACTTC
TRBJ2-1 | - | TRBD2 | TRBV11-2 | CASSPQRGAYNEQFF | TGTGCCAGCAGCCCGCAGCGGGGGGCATACAATGAGCAGTTCTTC
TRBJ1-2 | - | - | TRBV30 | CAWSITLGYTF | TGTGCCTGGAGCATCACTCTCGGCTACACCTTC
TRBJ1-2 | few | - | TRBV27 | CASSPGSRGGYTF | TGTGCCAGCAGTCCGGGAAGCCGTGGAGGCTACACCTTC
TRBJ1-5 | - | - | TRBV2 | CASSEGYGEYDQPQHF | TGTGCCAGCAGTGAAGGCTATGGGGAGTACGATCAGCCCCAGCATTTT